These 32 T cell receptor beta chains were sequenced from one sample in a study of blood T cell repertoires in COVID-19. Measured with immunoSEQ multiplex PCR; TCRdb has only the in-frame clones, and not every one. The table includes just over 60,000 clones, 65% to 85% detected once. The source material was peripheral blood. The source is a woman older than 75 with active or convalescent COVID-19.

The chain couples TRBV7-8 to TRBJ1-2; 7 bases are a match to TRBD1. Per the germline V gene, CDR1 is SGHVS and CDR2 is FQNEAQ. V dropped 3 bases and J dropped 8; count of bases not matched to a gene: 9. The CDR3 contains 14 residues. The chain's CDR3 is CASSLGQLLRGYTF. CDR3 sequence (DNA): TGTGCCAGCAGCTTGGGACAGCTTCTCCGAGGCTACACCTTC.

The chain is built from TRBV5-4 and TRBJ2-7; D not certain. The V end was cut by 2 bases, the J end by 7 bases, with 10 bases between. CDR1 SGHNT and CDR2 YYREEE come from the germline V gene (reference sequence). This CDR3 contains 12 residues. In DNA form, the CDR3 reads TGTGCCAGCAGCTTCGGAGAGAATGAGCAGTACTTC. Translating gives CASSFGENEQYF.

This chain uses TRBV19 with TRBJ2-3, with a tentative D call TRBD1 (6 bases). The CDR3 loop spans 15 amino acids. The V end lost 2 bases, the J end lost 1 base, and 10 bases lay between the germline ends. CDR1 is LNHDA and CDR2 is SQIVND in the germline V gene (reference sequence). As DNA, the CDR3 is TGTGCCAGTAGTATATCAGGGGACGGCACAGATACGCAGTATTTT. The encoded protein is CASSISGDGTDTQYF.

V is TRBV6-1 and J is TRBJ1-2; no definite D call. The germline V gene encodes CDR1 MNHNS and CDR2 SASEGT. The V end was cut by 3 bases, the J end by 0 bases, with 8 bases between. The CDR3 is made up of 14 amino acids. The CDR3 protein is CASSDPQTNYGYTF. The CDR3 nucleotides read TGTGCCAGCAGTGACCCCCAGACTAACTATGGCTACACCTTC.

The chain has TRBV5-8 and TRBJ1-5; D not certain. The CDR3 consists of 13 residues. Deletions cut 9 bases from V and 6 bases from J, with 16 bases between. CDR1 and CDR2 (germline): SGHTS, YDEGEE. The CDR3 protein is CATGRVRGQPQHF. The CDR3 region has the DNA TGTGCCACGGGAAGGGTTCGGGGTCAGCCCCAGCATTTT.

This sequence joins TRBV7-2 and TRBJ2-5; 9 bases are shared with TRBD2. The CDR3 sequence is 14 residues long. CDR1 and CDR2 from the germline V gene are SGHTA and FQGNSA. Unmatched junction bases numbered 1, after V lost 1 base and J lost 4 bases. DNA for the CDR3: TGTGCCAGCAGCTTAGGCGGGGGGGGAGAGACCCAGTACTTC. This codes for CASSLGGGGETQYF.

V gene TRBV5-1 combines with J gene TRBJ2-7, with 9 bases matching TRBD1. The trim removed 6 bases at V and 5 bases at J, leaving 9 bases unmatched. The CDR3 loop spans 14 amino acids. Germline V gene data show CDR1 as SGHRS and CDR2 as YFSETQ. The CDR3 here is CASNLQGARDEQYF. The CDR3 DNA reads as TGCGCCAGCAACCTACAGGGGGCACGGGACGAGCAGTACTTC.

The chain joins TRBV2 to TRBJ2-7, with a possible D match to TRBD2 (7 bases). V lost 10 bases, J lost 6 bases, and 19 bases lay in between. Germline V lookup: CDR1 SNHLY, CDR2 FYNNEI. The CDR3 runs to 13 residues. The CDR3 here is CATARGGFSEQYF. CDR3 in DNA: TGTGCCACAGCTAGGGGGGGTTTTTCCGAGCAGTACTTC.

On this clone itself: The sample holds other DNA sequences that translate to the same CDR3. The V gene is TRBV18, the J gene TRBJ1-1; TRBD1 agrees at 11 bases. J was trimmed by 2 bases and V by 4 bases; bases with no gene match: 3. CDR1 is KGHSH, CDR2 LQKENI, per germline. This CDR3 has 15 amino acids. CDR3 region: CASSLRTGGNTEAFF. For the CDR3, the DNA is TGTGCCAGCTCACTCCGGACAGGGGGCAACACTGAAGCTTTCTTT. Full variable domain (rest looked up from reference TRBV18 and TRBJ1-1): NAGVMQNPRHLVRRRGQEARLRCSPMKGHSHVYWYRQLPEEGLKFMVYLQKENIIDESGMPKERFSAEFPKEGPSILRIQQVVRGDSAAYFCASSLRTGGNTEAFFGQGTRLTVV.

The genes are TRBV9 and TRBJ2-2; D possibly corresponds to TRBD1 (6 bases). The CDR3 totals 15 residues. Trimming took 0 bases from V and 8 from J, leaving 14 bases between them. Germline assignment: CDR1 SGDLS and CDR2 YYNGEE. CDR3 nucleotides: TGTGCCAGCAGCGTAGTATGGGACACTAAAGGGGAGCTGTTTTTT. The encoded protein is CASSVVWDTKGELFF.

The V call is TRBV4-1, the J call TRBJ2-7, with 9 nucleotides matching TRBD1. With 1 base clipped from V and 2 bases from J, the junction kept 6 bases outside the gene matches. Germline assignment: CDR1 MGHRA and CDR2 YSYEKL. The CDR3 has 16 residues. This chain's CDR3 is CASSQARGTGPYEQYF. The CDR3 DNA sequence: TGCGCCAGCAGCCAAGCACGAGGGACAGGGCCCTACGAGCAGTACTTC.

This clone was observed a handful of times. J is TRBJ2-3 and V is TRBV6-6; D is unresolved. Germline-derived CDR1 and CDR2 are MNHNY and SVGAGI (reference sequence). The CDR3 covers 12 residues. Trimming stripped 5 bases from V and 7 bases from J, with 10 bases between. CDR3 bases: TGTGCCAGCAGTCGCCCGAGGAATACGCAGTATTTT. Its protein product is CASSRPRNTQYF.

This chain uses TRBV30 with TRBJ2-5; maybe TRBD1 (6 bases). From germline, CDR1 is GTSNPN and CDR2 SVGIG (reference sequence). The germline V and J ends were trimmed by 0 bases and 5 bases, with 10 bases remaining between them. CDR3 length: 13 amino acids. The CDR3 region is CAWSVQGTETQYF. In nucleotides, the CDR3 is TGTGCCTGGAGTGTACAGGGTACGGAGACCCAGTACTTC.

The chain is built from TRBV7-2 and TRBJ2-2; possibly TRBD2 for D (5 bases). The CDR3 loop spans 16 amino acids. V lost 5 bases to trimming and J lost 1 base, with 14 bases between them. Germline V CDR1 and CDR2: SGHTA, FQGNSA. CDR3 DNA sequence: TGTGCCAGCAGCCAGGCTCTCGCGGGGAACACCGGGGAGCTGTTTTTT. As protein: CASSQALAGNTGELFF.

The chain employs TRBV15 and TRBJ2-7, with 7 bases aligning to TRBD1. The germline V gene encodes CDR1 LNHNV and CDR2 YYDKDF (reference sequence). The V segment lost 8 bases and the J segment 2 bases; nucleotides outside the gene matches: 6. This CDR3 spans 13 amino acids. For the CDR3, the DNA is TGTGCCACCTCACAGGGGTTAGCCTACGAGCAGTACTTC. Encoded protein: CATSQGLAYEQYF. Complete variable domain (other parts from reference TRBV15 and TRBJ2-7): DAMVIQNPRYQVTQFGKPVTLSCSQTLNHNVMYWYQQKSSQAPKLLFHYYDKDFNNEADTPDNFQSRRPNTSFCFLDIRSPGLGDTAMYLCATSQGLAYEQYFGPGTRLTVT.

The CDR3 reads CASSVDPAGAHGNTIYF. The DNA for the CDR3 is TGTGCCAGCAGCGTAGACCCCGCGGGGGCGCATGGAAACACCATATATTTT. V and J are TRBV9 and TRBJ1-3; a possible D gene is TRBD1 (6 bases). Germline CDR1 and CDR2: SGDLS and YYNGEE. Between the trimmed V and J ends, which lost 0 bases and 3 bases, there was a span of 16 bases. The CDR3 has 17 amino acids.

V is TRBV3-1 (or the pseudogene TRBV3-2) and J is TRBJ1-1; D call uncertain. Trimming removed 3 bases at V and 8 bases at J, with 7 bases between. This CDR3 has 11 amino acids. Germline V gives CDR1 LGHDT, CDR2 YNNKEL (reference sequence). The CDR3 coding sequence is TGTGCCAGCAGCCAGGGAGCCGAAGCTTTCTTT. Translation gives CASSQGAEAFF.

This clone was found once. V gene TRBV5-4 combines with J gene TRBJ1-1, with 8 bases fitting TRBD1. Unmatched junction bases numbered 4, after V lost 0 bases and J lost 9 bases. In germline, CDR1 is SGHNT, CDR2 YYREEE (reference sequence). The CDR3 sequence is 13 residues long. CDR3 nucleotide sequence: TGTGCCAGCAGCTTGGGCCAGGGGGCGAAAGCTTTCTTT. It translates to CASSLGQGAKAFF.

The CDR3 nucleotides are TGTGCCAGCAGCCAAGAGATGGGGGGACCCCAAGAGACCCAGTACTTC. Residues: CASSQEMGGPQETQYF. The chain couples TRBV4-2 to TRBJ2-5, with a weak D call TRBD2 (6 bases). This CDR3 comprises 16 residues. The V and J ends lost 0 bases and 1 base respectively, with 12 bases between them. CDR1 and CDR2 (germline): LGHNA, YNFKEQ.

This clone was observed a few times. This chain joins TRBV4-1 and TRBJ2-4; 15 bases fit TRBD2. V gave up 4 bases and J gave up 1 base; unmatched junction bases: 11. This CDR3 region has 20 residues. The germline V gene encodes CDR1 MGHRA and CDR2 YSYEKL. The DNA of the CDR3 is TGCGCCAGCAGCCGAAGCCCAACGGGACTAGCGGGGGGTGCCAAAAACATTCAGTACTTC. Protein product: CASSRSPTGLAGGAKNIQYF.

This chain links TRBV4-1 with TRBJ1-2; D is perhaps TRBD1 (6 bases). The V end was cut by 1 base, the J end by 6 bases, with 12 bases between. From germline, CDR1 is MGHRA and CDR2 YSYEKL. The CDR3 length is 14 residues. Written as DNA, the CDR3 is TGCGCCAGCAGCCAAGGGGGGCGGATTGATGGCTACACCTTC. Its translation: CASSQGGRIDGYTF.

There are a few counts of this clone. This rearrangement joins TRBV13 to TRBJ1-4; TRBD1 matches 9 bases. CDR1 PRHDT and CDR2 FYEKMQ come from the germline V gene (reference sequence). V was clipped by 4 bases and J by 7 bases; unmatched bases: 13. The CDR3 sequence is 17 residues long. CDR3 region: CASSWDAGQGYGEKLFF. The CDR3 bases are TGTGCCAGCAGCTGGGATGCGGGACAGGGTTACGGTGAAAAACTGTTTTTT.

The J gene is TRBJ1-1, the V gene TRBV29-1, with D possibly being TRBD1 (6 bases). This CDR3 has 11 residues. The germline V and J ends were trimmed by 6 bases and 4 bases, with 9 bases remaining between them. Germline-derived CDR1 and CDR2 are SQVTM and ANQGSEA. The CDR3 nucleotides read TGCAGCGTCGAGGACAGCACTGAAGCTTTCTTT. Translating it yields CSVEDSTEAFF. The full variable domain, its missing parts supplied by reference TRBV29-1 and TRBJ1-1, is SAVISQKPSRDICQRGTSLTIQCQVDSQVTMMFWYRQQPGQSLTLIATANQGSEATYESGFVIDKFPISRPNLTFSTLTVSNMSPEDSSIYLCSVEDSTEAFFGQGTRLTVV.

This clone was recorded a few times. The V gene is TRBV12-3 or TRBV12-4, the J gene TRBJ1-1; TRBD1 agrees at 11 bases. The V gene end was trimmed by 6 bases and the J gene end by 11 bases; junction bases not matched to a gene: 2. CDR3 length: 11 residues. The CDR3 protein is CASRDRGHAFF. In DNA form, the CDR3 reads TGTGCCAGCAGGGACAGGGGGCACGCTTTCTTT.

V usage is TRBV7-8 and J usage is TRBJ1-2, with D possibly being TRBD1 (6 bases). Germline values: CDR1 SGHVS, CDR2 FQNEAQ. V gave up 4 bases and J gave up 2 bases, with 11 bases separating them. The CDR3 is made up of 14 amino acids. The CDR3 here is CASSSGQQNYGYTF. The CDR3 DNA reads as TGTGCCAGCAGCTCAGGACAGCAAAACTATGGCTACACCTTC.

As DNA, the CDR3 is TGTGCCAGCAGTTACCGGGACACGAACACTGAAGCTTTCTTT. It codes for CASSYRDTNTEAFF. V and J are TRBV27 and TRBJ1-1, with a weak D call TRBD1 (6 bases). The CDR3 sequence is 14 residues long. Germline assignment: CDR1 MNHEY and CDR2 SMNVEV (reference sequence). V lost 4 bases and J 1 base, leaving 10 bases between the germline ends.

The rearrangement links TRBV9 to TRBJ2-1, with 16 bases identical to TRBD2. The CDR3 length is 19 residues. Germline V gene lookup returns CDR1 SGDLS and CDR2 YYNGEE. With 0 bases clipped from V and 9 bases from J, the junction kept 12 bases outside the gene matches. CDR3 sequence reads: CASSVAWPGLAGGQVEQFF. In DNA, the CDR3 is TGTGCCAGCAGCGTAGCTTGGCCGGGACTAGCGGGGGGGCAGGTTGAGCAGTTCTTC.

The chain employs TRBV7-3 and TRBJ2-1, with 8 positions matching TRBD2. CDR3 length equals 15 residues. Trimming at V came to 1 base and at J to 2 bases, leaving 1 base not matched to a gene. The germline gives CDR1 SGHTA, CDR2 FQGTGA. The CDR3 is CASSLISGAYNEQFF. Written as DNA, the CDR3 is TGTGCCAGCAGCTTAATTAGCGGGGCCTACAATGAGCAGTTCTTC.

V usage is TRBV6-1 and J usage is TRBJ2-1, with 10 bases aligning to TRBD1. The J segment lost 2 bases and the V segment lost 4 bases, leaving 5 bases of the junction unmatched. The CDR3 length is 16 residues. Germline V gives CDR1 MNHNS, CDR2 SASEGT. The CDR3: CASSAGQGPTYNEQFF. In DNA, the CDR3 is TGTGCCAGCAGTGCGGGACAGGGGCCCACCTACAATGAGCAGTTCTTC.

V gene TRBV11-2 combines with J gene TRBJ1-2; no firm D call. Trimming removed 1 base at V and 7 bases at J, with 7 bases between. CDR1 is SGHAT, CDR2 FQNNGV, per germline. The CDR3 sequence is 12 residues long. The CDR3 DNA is TGTGCCAGCAGCTTAGGCGAGGCTGGCTACACCTTC. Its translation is CASSLGEAGYTF.

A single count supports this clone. The CDR3 nucleotides are TGTGCCAGCAGTCCCGGGTTCGCCGGCCTTGCAACTAATGAAAAACTGTTTTTT. Translated, it gives CASSPGFAGLATNEKLFF. The V and J genes are TRBV6-6 and TRBJ1-4, with D unresolved. Between the trimmed V and J ends, which lost 5 bases and 0 bases, there was a span of 19 bases. This CDR3 is built from 18 residues. The germline V gene encodes CDR1 MNHNY and CDR2 SVGAGI (reference sequence).

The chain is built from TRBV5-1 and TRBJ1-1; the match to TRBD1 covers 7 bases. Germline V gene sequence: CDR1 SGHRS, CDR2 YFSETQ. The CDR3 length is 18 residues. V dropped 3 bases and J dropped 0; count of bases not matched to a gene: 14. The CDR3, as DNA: TGCGCCAGCAGCTCAGGACAGGCCACTTTCCTCATGAACACTGAAGCTTTCTTT. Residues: CASSSGQATFLMNTEAFF. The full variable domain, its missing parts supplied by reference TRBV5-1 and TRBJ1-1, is KAGVTQTPRYLIKTRGQQVTLSCSPISGHRSVSWYQQTPGQGLQFLFEYFSETQRNKGNFPGRFSGRQFSNSRSEMNVSTLELGDSALYLCASSSGQATFLMNTEAFFGQGTRLTVV.